This TCR beta chain is from a study of blood T cell repertoires in COVID-19. The wider study: T cells, B-cell-depleted T cells, or PBMCs supplied cDNA or gDNA.

V dropped 5 bases and J dropped 0; count of bases not matched to a gene: 3. The CDR3 runs to 16 residues. Germline V CDR1 and CDR2: LNHDA, SQIVND (reference sequence). In the authors' workflow: How many nucleated cells were present was estimated from reference gene primer amplification. Repertoires were generated with immunoSEQ multiplex PCR, while TCRdb's copy carries only in-frame clones and drops some. The DNA was the basis for D and trimming; V, J and clone size are from that table. Among more than 20,000 clones listed, 90% were seen once. This clonotype was sampled from a woman in her fifties or sixties with active COVID-19. The source material was peripheral blood. V is TRBV19 and J is TRBJ1-5; 11 bases are shared with TRBD1. The CDR3 loop is CASSWTGGYSNQPQHF. CDR3 DNA sequence: TGTGCCAGTAGTTGGACAGGGGGCTATAGCAATCAGCCCCAGCATTTT.